This T cell receptor beta chain was sequenced for a study of blood T cell repertoires in COVID-19. A single count supports this clone. Germline assignment: CDR1 MNHEY and CDR2 SVGEGT. This CDR3 has 15 residues. V was pared by 0 bases and J by 4 bases, with 12 bases between. Under the authors' procedure: Estimation of nucleated cell counts relied on the amplification of reference gene primers. Profiled with immunoSEQ multiplex PCR; TCRdb holds only in-frame clones, not every one. Clonal size and the V and J genes are those of that table, whereas D and trimming came from the DNA. The table lists 70,000 to 100,000 clones, about 88% of them singletons, with 40% to 55% in the top ten.

Specimen: peripheral blood. V is TRBV6-2 or TRBV6-3 and J is TRBJ1-2; tentatively, D is TRBD1 (5 bases). The TCR was taken from a human donor in a cohort sampled during active COVID-19. CDR3 residues: CASSYSPGTLYGYTF. CDR3 nucleotide sequence: TGTGCCAGCAGTTACTCTCCCGGGACTCTCTATGGCTACACCTTC.